This T cell receptor beta chain was documented in a study of Ad26.COV2.S vaccination and SARS-CoV-2 variants. Trimming removed 1 base from V and 6 bases from J; junction bases left unmatched: 5. CDR3 length: 14 residues. Germline V gene lookup returns CDR1 MNHNS and CDR2 SASEGT. Profiling relied on immunoSEQ multiplex PCR, and the TCRdb table lists in-frame clones only, not all of them. The table records around 450,000 clones, 80% to 90% of them present only once. The treatment is: about 20 received Ad26.COV2.S at low or high dose, single or two shots; roughly 5 received placebo; per-sample allocation not given. Collection of the samples took place on day 63 after the first injection of vaccine or placebo.

The TCR was taken from a person aged 18-65 years who received the Ad26.COV2.S COVID-19 vaccine or a placebo. The source material was peripheral blood, sampled in a trial of Ad26.COV2.S vaccine versus placebo. V usage is TRBV6-1 and J usage is TRBJ1-2; 7 nucleotides match TRBD1. The CDR3 protein is CASSEVGQGDGYTF. CDR3 sequence (DNA): TGTGCCAGCAGTGAAGTCGGGCAGGGGGATGGCTACACCTTC.